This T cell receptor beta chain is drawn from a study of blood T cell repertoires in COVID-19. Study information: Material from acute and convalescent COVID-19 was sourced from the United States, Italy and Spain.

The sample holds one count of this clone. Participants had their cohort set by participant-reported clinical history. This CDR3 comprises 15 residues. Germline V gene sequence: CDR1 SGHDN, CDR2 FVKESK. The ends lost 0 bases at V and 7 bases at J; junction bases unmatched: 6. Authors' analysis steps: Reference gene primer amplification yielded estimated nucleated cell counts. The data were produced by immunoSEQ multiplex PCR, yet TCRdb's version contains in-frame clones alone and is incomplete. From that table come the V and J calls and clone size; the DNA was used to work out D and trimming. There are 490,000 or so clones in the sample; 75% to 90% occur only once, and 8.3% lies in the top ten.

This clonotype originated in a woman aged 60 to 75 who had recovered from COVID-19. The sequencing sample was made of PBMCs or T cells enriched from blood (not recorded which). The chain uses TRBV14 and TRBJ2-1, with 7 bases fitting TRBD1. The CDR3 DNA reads TGTGCCAGCAGCCAAGATTTGGGACAGCTAAATGAGCAGTTCTTC. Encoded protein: CASSQDLGQLNEQFF.